This entry concerns a single T cell receptor beta chain. This entry belongs to a study of blood T cell repertoires in COVID-19. Overall study context: Samples taken during acute and convalescent COVID-19 were collected in the United States, Italy and Spain. T cells, B-cell-depleted T cells, or PBMCs supplied cDNA or gDNA.

Seattle participants joined during active infection and were tracked over time. The germline V gene encodes CDR1 SGHTA and CDR2 FQGTGA. The ends were cut back, 6 bases at V and 0 bases at J, with 12 bases in the middle. The CDR3 runs 15 residues. The data were produced by immunoSEQ multiplex PCR, yet TCRdb's version contains in-frame clones alone and is incomplete. The sample has about 280,000 clones, about 88% seen once. Sequencing used peripheral blood. The rearrangement uses TRBV7-3 and TRBJ2-4; the D gene is possibly TRBD2 (5 bases). The clonotype was recovered from a woman in her sixties or seventies with COVID-19, enrolled during active disease. The CDR3 sequence is CASSPSGLAKNIQYF. The CDR3 DNA reads TGTGCCAGCAGTCCCAGTGGACTAGCCAAAAACATTCAGTACTTC.